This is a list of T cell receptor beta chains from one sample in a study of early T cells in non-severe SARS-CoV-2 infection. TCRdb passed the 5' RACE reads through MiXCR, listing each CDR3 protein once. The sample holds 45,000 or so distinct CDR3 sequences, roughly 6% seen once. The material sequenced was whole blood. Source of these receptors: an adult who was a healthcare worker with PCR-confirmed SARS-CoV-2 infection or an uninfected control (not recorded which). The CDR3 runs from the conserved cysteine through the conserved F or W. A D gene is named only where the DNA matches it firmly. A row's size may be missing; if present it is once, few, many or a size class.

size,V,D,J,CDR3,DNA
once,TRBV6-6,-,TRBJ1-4,CASTAGQSPVKLFF,TGTGCCAGCACTGCCGGTCAGAGCCCTGTAAAACTGTTTTTT
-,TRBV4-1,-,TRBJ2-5,CASSQDPGGEETQYF,TGCGCCAGCAGCCAAGATCCCGGGGGAGAAGAGACCCAGTACTTC
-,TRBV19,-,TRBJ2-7,CASSPRVTYEQYF,TGTGCCAGTAGTCCCAGGGTTACGTACGAGCAGTACTTC
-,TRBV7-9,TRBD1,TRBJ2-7,CASSGEGQGPYEQYF,TGTGCCAGCAGCGGCGAGGGACAGGGACCCTACGAGCAGTACTTC
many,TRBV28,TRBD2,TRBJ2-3,CASSPPGRGGDTQYF,TGTGCCAGCAGTCCCCCCGGGAGGGGAGGAGATACGCAGTATTTT
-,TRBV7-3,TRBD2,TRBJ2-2,CASSPGLANTGELFF,TGTGCCAGCAGCCCCGGACTAGCTAACACCGGGGAGCTGTTTTTT
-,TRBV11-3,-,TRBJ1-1,CASSLQLNTEAFF,TGTGCCAGCAGCTTACAGCTAAACACTGAAGCTTTCTTT
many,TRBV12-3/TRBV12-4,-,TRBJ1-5,CASSKGRGGGPQHF,TGTGCCAGCAGCAAAGGACGGGGCGGAGGGCCCCAGCATTTT
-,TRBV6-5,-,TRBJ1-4,CASSPRGMGEKLFF,TGTGCCAGCAGTCCCAGGGGAATGGGTGAAAAACTGTTTTTT
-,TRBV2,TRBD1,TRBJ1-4,CASSAATGKNEKLFF,TGTGCCAGCAGTGCGGCGACAGGGAAAAATGAAAAACTGTTTTTT
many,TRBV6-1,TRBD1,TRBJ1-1,CASSLRDRGLDTEAFF,TGTGCCAGCAGTCTCCGGGACAGGGGGCTTGACACTGAAGCTTTCTTT
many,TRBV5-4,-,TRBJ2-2,CASRPVGDTGELFF,TGTGCCAGCAGGCCGGTCGGGGACACCGGGGAGCTGTTTTTT
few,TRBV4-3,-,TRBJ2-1,CASSRSFSGSSTYNEQFF,TGCGCCAGCAGCCGCTCTTTCTCTGGATCTTCCACCTACAATGAGCAGTTCTTC
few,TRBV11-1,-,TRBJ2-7,CASSSEHNLYEQYF,TGTGCCAGCAGCTCGGAACATAACCTTTACGAGCAGTACTTC
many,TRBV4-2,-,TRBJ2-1,CASSQSGPPSYNEQFF,TGTGCCAGCAGCCAAAGTGGACCCCCCTCCTACAATGAGCAGTTCTTC